Following are 9 T cell receptor beta chains from one sample sequenced in a study of a mutant IDH1 vaccine in newly diagnosed glioma. The time point here: week 35, safety follow-up. What each vaccine dose contained was 300 ug of mutant IDH1 20-mer peptide, accompanied by topical imiquimod. For these TCRs, the target antigens are not known. TCRdb keeps only in-frame clones here, not all; method: immunoSEQ multiplex PCR. This table holds fewer than 70,000 clones, about 88% found once. The source material was PBMCs, sampled from a glioma patient whose treatment included an IDH1 peptide vaccine. The receptors come from a man aged 25-40 years with glioma.

The chain links TRBV28 to TRBJ1-2, with 9 positions matching TRBD1. The CDR3 has 13 amino acids. The trim removed 6 bases at V and 4 bases at J, leaving 3 bases unmatched. Germline CDR1 reads MDHEN; CDR2 reads SYDVKM. Here the CDR3 DNA reads TGTGCCAGCAGGCCGGGACAGGGCTATGGCTACACCTTC. This codes for CASRPGQGYGYTF.

CDR3 nucleotides: TGCGCCAGCAGCCAAGGGTCTATCGGAGCAGGGACGGTCTACAATGAGCAGTTCTTC. The encoded protein is CASSQGSIGAGTVYNEQFF. The chain employs TRBV4-1 and TRBJ2-1; D tentatively fits TRBD1 or TRBD2 (5 bases each). Germline V lookup: CDR1 MGHRA, CDR2 YSYEKL. Trimming shortened V by 1 base and J by 3 bases, and 22 bases separated the two germline ends. This CDR3 spans 19 amino acids.

This clone was picked up a small number of times. This chain joins TRBV19 and TRBJ2-7, with a possible D match to TRBD1 (6 bases). The CDR3 extends over 13 amino acids. Germline lookup yields CDR1 LNHDA and CDR2 SQIVND (reference sequence). V lost 7 bases and J lost 0, with 10 bases in between. CDR3: CASKKDSSYEQYF. For the CDR3, the DNA is TGTGCCAGTAAGAAGGACAGCTCCTACGAGCAGTACTTC.

This chain uses TRBV4-2 with TRBJ2-7, with D possibly matching TRBD1 (6 bases). Germline CDR1 and CDR2: LGHNA and YNFKEQ. CDR3 size: 16 residues. Trimming pared 4 bases from V and 0 bases from J, leaving 16 bases between. In nucleotides, the CDR3 is TGTGCCAGCAGCCCCGCCCCTTGGACAGTCTCCTACGAGCAGTACTTC. It specifies CASSPAPWTVSYEQYF.

The chain joins TRBV2 to TRBJ2-2; the D is unclear. Trimming removed 7 bases from V and 4 bases from J, with 10 bases in between. The CDR3 runs 13 residues. CDR1 and CDR2 from the germline V gene are SNHLY and FYNNEI. Here the CDR3 reads CASKTTFTGELFF. CDR3 bases: TGTGCCAGCAAAACTACATTCACCGGGGAGCTGTTTTTT.

Written as DNA, the CDR3 is TGTGCCAGCTCAACACAGTTCAGAGGACAAAGTGTTACCGGGGAGCTGTTTTTT. This sequence encodes CASSTQFRGQSVTGELFF. This chain uses TRBV18 with TRBJ2-2; the D gene is possibly TRBD1 (5 bases). The CDR3 runs 18 residues. With 5 bases removed from V and 5 bases from J, the gap between germline ends came to 24 bases. The germline V gene encodes CDR1 KGHSH and CDR2 LQKENI.

The genes are TRBV7-9 and TRBJ1-3; D ambiguous. The V and J ends lost 6 bases and 0 bases respectively, with 9 bases between them. The CDR3 has 14 amino acids. Germline loops: CDR1 SEHNR, CDR2 FQNEAQ (reference sequence). The CDR3 nucleotides are TGTGCCAGCAGTTACGGCCTCTCTGGAAACACCATATATTTT. It encodes CASSYGLSGNTIYF.

The chain recombines TRBV6-1 with TRBJ1-2; D remains ambiguous. The CDR3 is 13 amino acids. Germline V gives CDR1 MNHNS, CDR2 SASEGT. V lost 4 bases, J lost 5 bases, and 11 bases lay in between. The CDR3 bases are TGTGCCAGCAGTGTACCCAGTACATATGGCTACACCTTC. Protein product: CASSVPSTYGYTF.

This clone was seen just once. The chain is built from TRBV7-9 and TRBJ2-1; TRBD2 matches at 15 bases. The CDR3 has 15 residues. V gave up 5 bases and J gave up 7 bases; unmatched junction bases: 3. The germline gives CDR1 SEHNR, CDR2 FQNEAQ (reference sequence). The CDR3: CASSRGLAGGNEQFF. DNA of the CDR3: TGTGCCAGCAGCCGTGGACTAGCGGGAGGGAATGAGCAGTTCTTC. Together with reference TRBV7-9 and TRBJ2-1, the CDR3 gives the full variable domain: DTGVSQNPRHKITKRGQNVTFRCDPISEHNRLYWYRQTLGQGPEFLTYFQNEAQLEKSRLLSDRFSAERPKGSFSTLEIQRTEQGDSAMYLCASSRGLAGGNEQFFGPGTRLTVL.